The 20 T cell receptor beta chains listed next were all sequenced from one sample in a study of preoperative IRX-2 immunotherapy in early breast cancer (dated by TCRdb to about 2019). The meaning of the sample's treatment or condition label: preoperative locoregional IRX-2 cytokine immunotherapy. Library method: the immunoSEQ multiplex PCR assay. The table comes from immuneACCESS by way of TCRdb, which keeps in-frame sequences with V and J called. Part of the clones is missing from these tables; in studies checked, under half for an unresolved V gene and the rest for unknown reasons. The table for this sample lists around 30,000 clones; roughly 80% of them were counted only once. The ten biggest clones cover less than 2.5% of the sample. Sequences were derived from lymph node tissue, sampled before IRX-2 immunotherapy. The receptors here all came from a human donor with breast cancer.

The chain uses TRBV23-1 and TRBJ2-2, with D possibly TRBD1 on 7 matching bases. TRBV23-1 is marked as an open reading frame, function uncertain. CDR3 size: 17 residues. V was trimmed by 6 bases and J by 4 bases, leaving 21 bases between them. CDR3 in amino acids: CASSLRAQGGTTGELFF. CDR3 nucleotides: TGCGCCAGCAGCCTAAGGGCTCAGGGGGGTACCACCGGGGAGCTGTTTTTT.

For the CDR3, the DNA is TGTGCCAGCAGCACTATAGCGGGGGCCTACAATGAGCAGTTCTTC. Translation: CASSTIAGAYNEQFF. The J gene is TRBJ2-1, the V gene TRBV7-7, with TRBD2 identical over 9 bases. Trimming removed 5 bases from V and 2 bases from J; junction bases left unmatched: 4. CDR3 length equals 15 residues. Germline loops: CDR1 SSHAT, CDR2 FNYEAQ (reference sequence).

The gene calls are TRBV5-1 and TRBJ2-3, with 8 bases lining up with TRBD2. This CDR3 spans 16 amino acids. Germline V gene data show CDR1 as SGHRS and CDR2 as YFSETQ. The trim removed 1 base at V and 3 bases at J, leaving 7 bases unmatched. CDR3 amino acids: CASSLSTSGWTDTQYF. The CDR3 region has the DNA TGCGCCAGCAGCTTGTCAACTAGCGGATGGACAGATACGCAGTATTTT. Full variable domain (remainder filled in from reference TRBV5-1 and TRBJ2-3): KAGVTQTPRYLIKTRGQQVTLSCSPISGHRSVSWYQQTPGQGLQFLFEYFSETQRNKGNFPGRFSGRQFSNSRSEMNVSTLELGDSALYLCASSLSTSGWTDTQYFGPGTRLTVL.

This chain connects TRBV11-3 to TRBJ2-3; D is unclear. From germline, CDR1 is SGHNT and CDR2 YENEEA. CDR3 length: 14 residues. V was cut by 5 bases and J by 6 bases, with 15 bases left in between. CDR3 protein: CASSQARPWDTQYF. The CDR3 region has the DNA TGTGCCAGCAGCCAGGCACGCCCTTGGGATACGCAGTATTTT.

The CDR3 DNA sequence: TGCAGCGCCCGGGCAGGTAACACTGAAGCTTTCTTT. It codes for CSARAGNTEAFF. The gene calls are TRBV29-1 and TRBJ1-1; no clear D. The germline V gene encodes CDR1 SQVTM and CDR2 ANQGSEA. Between the trimmed V and J ends, which lost 7 bases and 2 bases, there was a span of 11 bases. The length of the CDR3 is 12 residues.

This clone was found a few times. The DNA for the CDR3 is TGTGCCAGTAGTGACCTGAGCTCTGGAAACACCATATATTTT. Translating gives CASSDLSSGNTIYF. J is TRBJ1-3 and V is TRBV19; D is unresolved. V was pared by 5 bases and J by 0 bases, with 8 bases between. CDR1 LNHDA and CDR2 SQIVND come from the germline V gene (reference sequence). The CDR3 is 14 amino acids.

V gene TRBV6-8 combines with J gene TRBJ1-5, with D unclear. This CDR3 contains 13 residues. Germline-derived CDR1 and CDR2 are MNHGY and SAAAGT. V was cut by 0 bases and J by 5 bases, with 5 bases left in between. In DNA, the CDR3 is TGTGCCAGCAGTTACTCGATTTATCAGCCCCAGCATTTT. The encoded protein is CASSYSIYQPQHF.

This clone was observed a few times. This sequence joins TRBV6-8 and TRBJ1-2; D might be TRBD1 (5 bases). In germline, CDR1 is MNHGY, CDR2 SAAAGT. V was clipped by 5 bases and J by 5 bases, with 18 bases between them. CDR3 length: 15 amino acids. CDR3 sequence: CASSRPLGTLYGYTF. The CDR3 region has the DNA TGTGCCAGCAGTCGGCCCCTCGGGACGTTGTATGGCTACACCTTC.

The rearrangement links TRBV11-1 to TRBJ1-5; unclear D gene. The germline CDR1 and CDR2 sequences are SGHAT and FQDESV (reference sequence). This CDR3 region has 16 residues. V lost 6 bases and J lost 0, with 15 bases in between. This chain's CDR3 is CASRREQWNSNQPQHF. The CDR3 nucleotides read TGTGCCAGCAGACGTGAACAGTGGAATAGCAATCAGCCCCAGCATTTT.

In this sample, this clone is medium-sized (0.01 to 0.1%). J is TRBJ1-2 and V is TRBV11-3, with 7 bases fitting TRBD1. The CDR3 is made up of 19 amino acids. V shed 1 base, J shed 2 bases, and the junction held 16 bases outside the gene matches. Germline V gene data show CDR1 as SGHNT and CDR2 as YENEEA. The CDR3 reads CASSLGHRGLLGQNYGYTF. Written as DNA, the CDR3 is TGTGCCAGCAGCTTAGGTCATCGAGGCTTATTGGGACAGAACTATGGCTACACCTTC. Filled out from reference TRBV11-3 and TRBJ1-2, the complete variable domain reads EAGVVQSPRYKIIEKKQPVAFWCNPISGHNTLYWYLQNLGQGPELLIRYENEEAVDDSQLPKDRFSAERLKGVDSTLKIQPAELGDSAVYLCASSLGHRGLLGQNYGYTFGSGTRLTVV.

Turning to this clone: One end of the junction does not line up with germline, which may come from a read error. The chain uses TRBV6-8 and TRBJ1-3; tentative D call: TRBD1 (6 bases). Germline-derived CDR1 and CDR2 are MNHGY and SAAAGT. The CDR3 contains 13 residues. The CDR3 loop is CACRGSTGNTIYF. CDR3 DNA sequence: TGTGCCTGCAGGGGCTCTACTGGAAACACCATATATTTT.

This chain connects TRBV19 to TRBJ2-2, with D possibly called TRBD1 or TRBD2 (5 bases each). With 6 bases removed from V and 6 bases from J, the gap between germline ends came to 14 bases. Germline V gene lookup returns CDR1 LNHDA and CDR2 SQIVND (reference sequence). The CDR3 sequence is 14 residues long. CDR3 amino acids: CASSWKGRAGELFF. CDR3 coding DNA: TGTGCCAGTAGCTGGAAGGGGCGGGCCGGGGAGCTGTTTTTT. Together with reference TRBV19 and TRBJ2-2, the CDR3 gives the full variable domain: DGGITQSPKYLFRKEGQNVTLSCEQNLNHDAMYWYRQDPGQGLRLIYYSQIVNDFQKGDIAEGYSVSREKKESFPLTVTSAQKNPTAFYLCASSWKGRAGELFFGEGSRLTVL.

The chain has TRBV30 and TRBJ1-1, with 11 bases matching TRBD1. Germline V gene lookup returns CDR1 GTSNPN and CDR2 SVGIG (reference sequence). The V segment lost 3 bases and the J segment 4 bases; nucleotides outside the gene matches: 4. This CDR3 comprises 14 residues. CDR3 sequence reads: CAWRTGTGGTEAFF. In nucleotides, the CDR3 is TGTGCCTGGAGGACCGGGACAGGGGGCACTGAAGCTTTCTTT.

This clone turned up a few times. V is TRBV9 and J is TRBJ1-1; D not certain. V lost 5 bases and J lost 0, with 8 bases in between. Germline V lookup: CDR1 SGDLS, CDR2 YYNGEE. This CDR3 comprises 13 residues. The CDR3 DNA sequence: TGTGCCAGCAGACCCTACTTGAACACTGAAGCTTTCTTT. Its translation is CASRPYLNTEAFF. Drawing the rest from reference TRBV9 and TRBJ1-1, the complete variable domain is DSGVTQTPKHLITATGQRVTLRCSPRSGDLSVYWYQQSLDQGLQFLIQYYNGEERAKGNILERFSAQQFPDLHSELNLSSLELGDSALYFCASRPYLNTEAFFGQGTRLTVV.

This chain uses TRBV6-8 with TRBJ2-7; TRBD2 might be the D (5 bases). Germline CDR1 reads MNHGY; CDR2 reads SAAAGT. There are 14 residues in the CDR3. The germline V and J ends were trimmed by 7 bases and 2 bases, with 15 bases remaining between them. CDR3 in amino acids: CASTAGVIPYEQYF. DNA for the CDR3: TGTGCCAGCACGGCCGGGGTGATCCCCTACGAGCAGTACTTC.

The CDR3 loop is CASSQGVGTAHYEQYF. The DNA for the CDR3 is TGCGCCAGCAGCCAAGGAGTAGGGACAGCACACTACGAGCAGTACTTC. The chain links TRBV23-1 to TRBJ2-7, with 7 bases that match TRBD1. TRBV23-1 is classed as an ORF, of uncertain function. The ends lost 6 bases at V and 3 bases at J; junction bases unmatched: 14. There are 16 residues in the CDR3.

This chain joins TRBV7-1 and TRBJ1-1, with D possibly being TRBD1 (5 bases). TRBV7-1 is known as an ORF, though its function is uncertain. The CDR3 has 13 residues. V dropped 7 bases and J dropped 2 bases, with 11 bases sitting between them. CDR3 bases: TGTGCCAGCAACCTACAGGCCAACACTGAAGCTTTCTTT. It specifies CASNLQANTEAFF.

This clone showed up just once. The rearrangement links TRBV7-4 to TRBJ2-3, with D perhaps matching TRBD2 (6 bases). Germline CDR1 SGHVT, CDR2 SQSDAQ. Trimming left V 5 bases short and J 6 bases short, with 18 bases between. CDR3 length: 15 amino acids. Here the CDR3 reads CASSRSGLSVDTQYF. CDR3 DNA sequence: TGTGCCAGCAGCCGATCGGGACTTTCGGTTGATACGCAGTATTTT.

The chain combines TRBV11-3 with TRBJ2-3; D perhaps matches TRBD1 (5 bases). The CDR3 is 20 residues long. Trimming took 5 bases from V and 0 from J, leaving 27 bases between them. Germline values: CDR1 SGHNT, CDR2 YENEEA. CDR3 residues: CASSHPIALDRTTSTDTQYF. CDR3 bases: TGTGCCAGCAGCCACCCTATAGCCTTAGACAGAACAACTAGCACAGATACGCAGTATTTT.

The CDR3 spells CASSIGPSGDFANTGELFF. CDR3 nucleotide sequence: TGTGCCAGTAGTATTGGGCCGAGTGGGGACTTCGCGAACACCGGGGAGCTGTTTTTT. The chain links TRBV19 to TRBJ2-2; tentatively, D is TRBD2 (6 bases). Germline CDR1 LNHDA, CDR2 SQIVND (reference sequence). This CDR3 region has 19 residues. The ends were cut back, 3 bases at V and 0 bases at J, with 20 bases in the middle.